The 25 T cell receptor beta chains below were found in one sample sequenced in a study of control samples from healthy donors and cancer patients. The data were produced by immunoSEQ multiplex PCR, yet TCRdb's version contains in-frame clones alone and is incomplete. Among some 150,000 clones, about 95% were seen once, and the ten largest hold 12% to 15%. Sample: PBMCs. Receptor source: a man in his 60s with colorectal cancer.

J is TRBJ2-7 and V is TRBV6-2 or TRBV6-3; maybe TRBD2 (7 bases). Germline-derived CDR1 and CDR2 are MNHEY and SVGEGT. The CDR3 covers 13 residues. V was clipped by 0 bases and J by 9 bases, with 12 bases between them. The chain's CDR3 is CASSYSEGGRQYF. CDR3 in DNA: TGTGCCAGCAGTTACTCGGAGGGGGGGCGGCAGTACTTC.

J is TRBJ1-2 and V is TRBV7-2; D remains unclear. Trimming removed 5 bases from V and 4 bases from J, with 14 bases in between. CDR1 SGHTA and CDR2 FQGNSA come from the germline V gene. The CDR3 has 14 amino acids. Written as DNA, the CDR3 is TGTGCCAGCAGCCCTATGACTGGGATCTATGGCTACACCTTC. Encoded protein: CASSPMTGIYGYTF.

J is TRBJ2-5 and V is TRBV21-1; TRBD1 is the table's D call and was not checked against the DNA. TRBV21-1 represents a pseudogene. There are 14 residues in the CDR3. The CDR3 DNA reads TGTGCCAGCAGCAACAGGGGTCTTCAAGAGACCCAGTACTTC. It yields the protein CASSNRGLQETQYF.

The V and J genes are TRBV19 and TRBJ2-7, with 7 bases identical to TRBD1. This CDR3 comprises 15 residues. Germline CDR1 reads LNHDA; CDR2 reads SQIVND (reference sequence). V dropped 2 bases and J dropped 5; count of bases not matched to a gene: 9. CDR3 coding DNA: TGTGCCAGTAGTATACTCCTAGGGGGCACTGACGAGCAGTACTTC. This encodes CASSILLGGTDEQYF. The variable domain in full, completed from reference TRBV19 and TRBJ2-7, reads DGGITQSPKYLFRKEGQNVTLSCEQNLNHDAMYWYRQDPGQGLRLIYYSQIVNDFQKGDIAEGYSVSREKKESFPLTVTSAQKNPTAFYLCASSILLGGTDEQYFGPGTRLTVT.

This clone has only one observation. The CDR3 nucleotides are TGTGCCAGCAGTTCCGGACCGACAGGGAGCACAGATACGCAGTATTTT. Its protein product is CASSSGPTGSTDTQYF. The chain recombines TRBV7-9 with TRBJ2-3; TRBD1 aligns across 7 bases. CDR3 length: 16 residues. The germline V gene encodes CDR1 SEHNR and CDR2 FQNEAQ (reference sequence). The J segment lost 0 bases and the V segment lost 6 bases, leaving 9 bases of the junction unmatched.

This clone was counted a single time. V gene TRBV2 combines with J gene TRBJ1-5, with D maybe TRBD1 (5 bases). CDR3 length: 15 amino acids. The germline gives CDR1 SNHLY, CDR2 FYNNEI. The V gene lost 3 bases and the J gene lost 4 bases, with 13 bases spanning the gap. In nucleotides, the CDR3 is TGTGCCAGCAGTGAGTGGGACGGAGCGAATCAGCCCCAGCATTTT. Translating gives CASSEWDGANQPQHF. Supplemented by reference TRBV2 and TRBJ1-5, the full variable domain reads EPEVTQTPSHQVTQMGQEVILRCVPISNHLYFYWYRQILGQKVEFLVSFYNNEISEKSEIFDDQFSVERPDGSNFTLKIRSTKLEDSAMYFCASSEWDGANQPQHFGDGTRLSIL.

The chain employs TRBV25-1 and TRBJ1-2; TRBD1 aligns across 7 bases. In germline, CDR1 is MGHDK, CDR2 SYGVNS. After removal of 8 bases from V and 3 bases from J, the junction contained 6 bases not matched to a gene. The CDR3 sequence is 13 residues long. The CDR3 bases are TGTGCCAGCCAGGGGGATTTCCACTATGGCTACACCTTC. Amino acid sequence: CASQGDFHYGYTF.

V usage is TRBV30 and J usage is TRBJ2-3, with D unclear. Trimming removed 4 bases from V and 4 bases from J, with 6 bases in between. CDR3 length: 11 amino acids. The V gene's germline CDR1 is GTSNPN and CDR2 SVGIG (reference sequence). CDR3 sequence: CAWKRADTQYF. Written as DNA, the CDR3 is TGTGCCTGGAAACGAGCAGATACGCAGTATTTT.

The J gene is TRBJ1-2, the V gene TRBV29-1, with D perhaps matching TRBD1 (5 bases). The germline V and J ends were trimmed by 1 base and 2 bases, with 11 bases remaining between them. This CDR3 has 14 residues. Germline V gene data show CDR1 as SQVTM and CDR2 as ANQGSEA. The CDR3 loop reads CSVEGGGGNYGYTF. CDR3 coding DNA: TGCAGCGTTGAAGGGGGGGGAGGCAACTATGGCTACACCTTC.

The chain has TRBV18 and TRBJ1-3; possible D gene TRBD1, 5 bases. The CDR3 totals 16 residues. The germline CDR1 and CDR2 sequences are KGHSH and LQKENI. Trimming shortened V by 3 bases and J by 6 bases, and 18 bases separated the two germline ends. The CDR3 reads CASSPDTSYSPNTIYF. CDR3 nucleotides: TGTGCCAGCTCACCGGACACCTCGTACTCGCCAAACACCATATATTTT. Filled out from reference TRBV18 and TRBJ1-3, the complete variable domain reads NAGVMQNPRHLVRRRGQEARLRCSPMKGHSHVYWYRQLPEEGLKFMVYLQKENIIDESGMPKERFSAEFPKEGPSILRIQQVVRGDSAAYFCASSPDTSYSPNTIYFGEGSWLTVV.

This clone is a singleton in its sample. The V call is TRBV29-1, the J call TRBJ2-6; possibly TRBD1 or TRBD2 for D (5 bases each). V dropped 3 bases and J dropped 2 bases, with 11 bases sitting between them. The CDR3 is 15 residues long. Per the germline V gene, CDR1 is SQVTM and CDR2 is ANQGSEA. DNA of the CDR3: TGCAGCGTTGACCGCCTGGGGGCTGGGGCCAACGTCCTGACTTTC. Protein sequence: CSVDRLGAGANVLTF.

The chain employs TRBV30 and TRBJ2-3, with unresolved D. V shed 1 base and J shed 2 bases, with 4 bases lying between them. This CDR3 comprises 12 residues. Germline-derived CDR1 and CDR2 are GTSNPN and SVGIG (reference sequence). The CDR3 DNA is TGTGCCTGGAGTGAGCTCACAGATACGCAGTATTTT. It codes for CAWSELTDTQYF.

V usage is TRBV7-9 and J usage is TRBJ2-7; 7 bases line up with TRBD1. The V gene end was trimmed by 2 bases and the J gene end by 0 bases; junction bases not matched to a gene: 10. CDR1 and CDR2 (germline): SEHNR, FQNEAQ (reference sequence). CDR3 size: 17 residues. CDR3 bases: TGTGCCAGCAGCTTAAAGGGTTCCCGACAGGGCTCCTACGAGCAGTACTTC. Translating gives CASSLKGSRQGSYEQYF.

This clone was seen a single time. The V gene is TRBV28, the J gene TRBJ1-3; D possibly corresponds to TRBD1 (5 bases). The ends were cut back, 3 bases at V and 0 bases at J, with 9 bases in the middle. This CDR3 region has 15 residues. Germline V lookup: CDR1 MDHEN, CDR2 SYDVKM. CDR3 protein: CASSLTATSGNTIYF. The CDR3 bases are TGTGCCAGCAGTTTGACAGCTACCTCTGGAAACACCATATATTTT.

The chain recombines TRBV6-5 with TRBJ1-3; 9 bases agree with TRBD1. Trimming took 4 bases from V and 2 from J; bases not matched to a gene: 6. Germline loops: CDR1 MNHEY, CDR2 SVGAGI. The CDR3 sequence is 16 residues long. The CDR3 region is CASSFSGTGTGNTIYF. In DNA, the CDR3 is TGTGCCAGCAGTTTTTCCGGGACAGGGACTGGAAACACCATATATTTT.

In this sample, this clone turned up once. Germline and junction disagree at one end, which may indicate a read error. The chain links TRBV6-1 to TRBJ2-5; D is uncertain. This CDR3 comprises 14 residues. CDR1 is MNHNS, CDR2 SASEGT, per germline. This chain's CDR3 is CASTEVGMGETQYF. The CDR3 DNA reads TGTGCCAGCACTGAAGTAGGGATGGGGGAGACCCAGTACTTC.

The chain combines TRBV27 with TRBJ2-7; a weak D match, TRBD1 (6 bases). Per the germline V gene, CDR1 is MNHEY and CDR2 is SMNVEV (reference sequence). Deletions cut 5 bases from V and 0 bases from J, with 8 bases between. The CDR3 is made up of 13 amino acids. The CDR3 spells CASSGTYSYEQYF. CDR3 nucleotides: TGTGCCAGCAGTGGGACATACTCCTACGAGCAGTACTTC.

V usage is TRBV7-2 and J usage is TRBJ2-4; possible D gene TRBD1, 7 bases. The V end was cut by 5 bases, the J end by 9 bases, with 14 bases between. Germline values: CDR1 SGHTA, CDR2 FQGNSA. This CDR3 has 13 residues. The CDR3 DNA sequence: TGTGCCAGCAGCCCGCGGGACAGTGGCATTCAGTACTTC. Protein product: CASSPRDSGIQYF. Drawing the rest from reference TRBV7-2 and TRBJ2-4, the complete variable domain is GAGVSQSPSNKVTEKGKDVELRCDPISGHTALYWYRQSLGQGLEFLIYFQGNSAPDKSGLPSDRFSAERTGGSVSTLTIQRTQQEDSAVYLCASSPRDSGIQYFGAGTRLSVL.

This sequence joins TRBV6-1 and TRBJ1-1, with 8 bases matching TRBD1. CDR1 and CDR2 (germline): MNHNS, SASEGT. This CDR3 is 15 amino acids long. V shed 2 bases and J 5 bases; nucleotides not matched to a gene: 7. The DNA for the CDR3 is TGTGCCAGCAGTGAAAGGGGGACAGGAGTAACTGAAGCTTTCTTT. It specifies CASSERGTGVTEAFF.

The J gene is TRBJ2-7, the V gene TRBV4-2, with D possibly being TRBD1 (5 bases). The germline V and J ends were trimmed by 0 bases and 4 bases, with 13 bases remaining between them. CDR1 is LGHNA and CDR2 is YNFKEQ in the germline V gene. This CDR3 has 15 residues. The CDR3 DNA reads TGTGCCAGCAGCCAAGATTCGAACAGGCGTTACGAGCAGTACTTC. Amino acid sequence: CASSQDSNRRYEQYF.

The chain joins TRBV19 to TRBJ2-5; the D gene is possibly TRBD1 (5 bases). CDR3 length: 15 residues. CDR1 and CDR2 (germline): LNHDA, SQIVND (reference sequence). With 4 bases removed from V and 1 base from J, the gap between germline ends came to 13 bases. The CDR3 sequence is CASSSSWGLQETQYF. In nucleotides, the CDR3 is TGTGCCAGTAGTAGTTCGTGGGGCCTCCAAGAGACCCAGTACTTC.

The genes are TRBV9 and TRBJ1-5; D is ambiguous. V was trimmed by 0 bases and J by 3 bases, leaving 10 bases between them. The V gene's germline CDR1 is SGDLS and CDR2 YYNGEE. The CDR3 runs to 15 residues. The DNA for the CDR3 is TGTGCCAGCAGCGTAGGGTCCGGGGTCAATCAGCCCCAGCATTTT. Protein: CASSVGSGVNQPQHF.

CDR3 protein: CASSFSGGAGDEQFF. The DNA of the CDR3 is TGTGCCAGCAGTTTTAGCGGGGGGGCCGGAGATGAGCAGTTCTTC. This chain connects TRBV27 to TRBJ2-1, with TRBD2 identical over 11 bases. The CDR3 is 15 amino acids. Germline lookup yields CDR1 MNHEY and CDR2 SMNVEV (reference sequence). V gave up 3 bases and J gave up 8 bases; unmatched junction bases: 6.

This chain connects TRBV2 to TRBJ2-3; 10 bases are a match to TRBD2. The CDR3 runs to 16 residues. Losses at the gene ends were 7 bases for V and 4 bases for J; bases not matched to a gene: 11. Germline-derived CDR1 and CDR2 are SNHLY and FYNNEI. CDR3 loop: CASTEQRGGGADTQYF. The CDR3 region has the DNA TGTGCCAGCACCGAACAGCGGGGGGGCGGAGCAGATACGCAGTATTTT. The whole variable domain, filled in from reference TRBV2 and TRBJ2-3, reads EPEVTQTPSHQVTQMGQEVILRCVPISNHLYFYWYRQILGQKVEFLVSFYNNEISEKSEIFDDQFSVERPDGSNFTLKIRSTKLEDSAMYFCASTEQRGGGADTQYFGPGTRLTVL.

The chain employs TRBV5-1 and TRBJ2-1, with unresolved D. V lost 7 bases, J lost 2 bases, and 13 bases lay in between. The CDR3 extends over 14 amino acids. Germline V gives CDR1 SGHRS, CDR2 YFSETQ. The DNA of the CDR3 is TGCGCCAGCTCCCCCAGCGAGACCTACAATGAGCAGTTCTTC. It codes for CASSPSETYNEQFF.